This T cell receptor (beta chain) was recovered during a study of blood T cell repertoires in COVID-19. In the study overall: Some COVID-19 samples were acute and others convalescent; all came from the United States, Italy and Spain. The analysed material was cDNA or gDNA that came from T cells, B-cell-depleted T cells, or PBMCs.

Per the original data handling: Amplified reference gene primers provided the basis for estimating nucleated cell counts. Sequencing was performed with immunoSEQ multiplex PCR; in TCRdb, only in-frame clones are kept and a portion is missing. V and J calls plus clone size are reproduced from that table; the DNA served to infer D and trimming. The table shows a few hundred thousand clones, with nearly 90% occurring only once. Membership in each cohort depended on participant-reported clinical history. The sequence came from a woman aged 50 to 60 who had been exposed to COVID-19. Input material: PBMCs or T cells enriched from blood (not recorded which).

CDR3 DNA: TGTGCCAGCAGCGCGATGACAGAACATCAACTCCCCGGAAGATCGAACACTGAAGCTTTCTTT. Its protein product is CASSAMTEHQLPGRSNTEAFF. V gene TRBV6-6 combines with J gene TRBJ1-1; possible D gene TRBD1, 5 bases. There are 21 residues in the CDR3. With 6 bases removed from V and 1 base from J, the gap between germline ends came to 33 bases. Germline V gene data show CDR1 as MNHNY and CDR2 as SVGAGI (reference sequence).